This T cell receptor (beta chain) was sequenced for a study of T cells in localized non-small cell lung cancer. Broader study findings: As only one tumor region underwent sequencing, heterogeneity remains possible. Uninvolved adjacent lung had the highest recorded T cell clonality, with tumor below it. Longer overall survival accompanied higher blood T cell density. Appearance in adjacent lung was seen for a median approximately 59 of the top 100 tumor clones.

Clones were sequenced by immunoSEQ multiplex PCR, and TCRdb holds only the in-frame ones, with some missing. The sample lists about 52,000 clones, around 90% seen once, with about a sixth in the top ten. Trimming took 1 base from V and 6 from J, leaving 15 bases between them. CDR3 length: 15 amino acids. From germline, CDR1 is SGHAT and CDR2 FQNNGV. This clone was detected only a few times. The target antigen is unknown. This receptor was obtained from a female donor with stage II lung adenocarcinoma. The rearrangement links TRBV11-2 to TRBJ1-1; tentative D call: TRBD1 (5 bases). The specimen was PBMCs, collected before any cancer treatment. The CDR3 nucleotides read TGTGCCAGCAGCTTAGCTCGCAGGGAAGCAGCTGAAGCTTTCTTT. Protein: CASSLARREAAEAFF.